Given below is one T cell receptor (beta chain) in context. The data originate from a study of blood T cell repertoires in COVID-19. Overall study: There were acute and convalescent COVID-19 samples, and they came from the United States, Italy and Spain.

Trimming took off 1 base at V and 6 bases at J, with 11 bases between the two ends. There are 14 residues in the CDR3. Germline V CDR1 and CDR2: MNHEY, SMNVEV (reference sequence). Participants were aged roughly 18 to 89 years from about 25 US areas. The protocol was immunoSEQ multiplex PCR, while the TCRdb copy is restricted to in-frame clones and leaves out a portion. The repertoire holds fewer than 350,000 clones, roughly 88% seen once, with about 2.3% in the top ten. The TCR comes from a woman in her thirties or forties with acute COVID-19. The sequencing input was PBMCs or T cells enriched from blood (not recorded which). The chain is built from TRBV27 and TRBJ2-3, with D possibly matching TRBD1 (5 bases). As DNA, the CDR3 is TGTGCCAGCAGTTTATTAGGGGTGGACGATACGCAGTATTTT. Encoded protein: CASSLLGVDDTQYF.